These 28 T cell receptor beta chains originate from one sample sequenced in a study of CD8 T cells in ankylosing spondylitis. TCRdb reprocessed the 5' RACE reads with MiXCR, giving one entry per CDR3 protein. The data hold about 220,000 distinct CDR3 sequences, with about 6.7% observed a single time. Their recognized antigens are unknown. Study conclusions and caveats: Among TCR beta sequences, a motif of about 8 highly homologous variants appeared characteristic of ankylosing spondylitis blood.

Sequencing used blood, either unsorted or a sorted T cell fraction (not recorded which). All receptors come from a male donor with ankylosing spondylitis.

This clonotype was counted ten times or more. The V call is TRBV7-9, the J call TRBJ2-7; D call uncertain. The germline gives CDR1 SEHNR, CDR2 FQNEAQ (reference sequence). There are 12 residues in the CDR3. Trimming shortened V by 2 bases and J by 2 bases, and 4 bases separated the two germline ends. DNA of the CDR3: TGTGCCAGCAGCTTACTCCCCTACGAGCAGTACTTC. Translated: CASSLLPYEQYF.

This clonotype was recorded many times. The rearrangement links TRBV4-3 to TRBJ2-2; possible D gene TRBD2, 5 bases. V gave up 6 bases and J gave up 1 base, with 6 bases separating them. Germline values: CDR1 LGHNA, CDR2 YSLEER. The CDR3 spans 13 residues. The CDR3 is CASRDLNTGELFF. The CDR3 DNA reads TGCGCCAGCAGGGACTTGAACACCGGGGAGCTGTTTTTT.

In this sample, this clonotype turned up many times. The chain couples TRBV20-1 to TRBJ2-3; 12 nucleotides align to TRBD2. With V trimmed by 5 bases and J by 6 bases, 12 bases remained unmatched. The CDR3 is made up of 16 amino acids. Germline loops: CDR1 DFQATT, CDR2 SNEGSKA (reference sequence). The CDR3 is CSAGPSGRAGGDTQYF. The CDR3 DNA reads TGCAGTGCTGGTCCTAGCGGGAGGGCCGGGGGTGATACGCAGTATTTT.

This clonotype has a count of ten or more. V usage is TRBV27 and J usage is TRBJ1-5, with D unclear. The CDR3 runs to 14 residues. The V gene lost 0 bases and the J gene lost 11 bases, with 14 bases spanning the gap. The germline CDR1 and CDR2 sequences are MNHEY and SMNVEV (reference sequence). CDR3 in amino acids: CASSLSPDFDSQHF. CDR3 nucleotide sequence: TGTGCCAGCAGTTTATCGCCGGATTTCGACTCCCAGCATTTT.

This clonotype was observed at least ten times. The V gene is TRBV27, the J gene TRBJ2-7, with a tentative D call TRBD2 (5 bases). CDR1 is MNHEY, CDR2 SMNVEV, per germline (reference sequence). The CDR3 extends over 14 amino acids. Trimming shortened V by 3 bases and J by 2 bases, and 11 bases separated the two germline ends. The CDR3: CASSLRAPAYEQYF. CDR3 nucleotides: TGTGCCAGCAGTTTGAGGGCCCCAGCCTACGAGCAGTACTTC.

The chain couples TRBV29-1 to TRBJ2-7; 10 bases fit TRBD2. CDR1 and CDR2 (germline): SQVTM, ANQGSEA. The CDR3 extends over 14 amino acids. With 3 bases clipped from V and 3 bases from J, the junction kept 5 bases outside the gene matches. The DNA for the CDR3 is TGCAGCGTTGAGGGGACTAGCGTAGACTACGAGCAGTACTTC. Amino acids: CSVEGTSVDYEQYF.

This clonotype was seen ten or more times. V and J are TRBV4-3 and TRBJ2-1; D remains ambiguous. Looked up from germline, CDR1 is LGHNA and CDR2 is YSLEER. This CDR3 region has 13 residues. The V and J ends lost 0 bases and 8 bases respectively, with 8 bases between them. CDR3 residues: CASSQDYEDEQFF. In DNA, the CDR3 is TGCGCCAGCAGCCAAGACTACGAGGATGAGCAGTTCTTC.

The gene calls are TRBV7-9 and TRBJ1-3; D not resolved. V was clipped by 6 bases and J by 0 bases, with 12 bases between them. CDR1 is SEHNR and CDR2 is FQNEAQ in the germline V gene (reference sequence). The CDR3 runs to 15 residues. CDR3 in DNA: TGTGCCAGCAGTCGGCCCCAGGACTCTGGAAACACCATATATTTT. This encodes CASSRPQDSGNTIYF.

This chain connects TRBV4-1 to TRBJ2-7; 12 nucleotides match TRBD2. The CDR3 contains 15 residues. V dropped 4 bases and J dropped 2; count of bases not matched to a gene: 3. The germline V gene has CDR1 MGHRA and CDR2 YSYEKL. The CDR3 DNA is TGCGCCAGCAGCCTTACTAGCGGGAGGCCCTACGAGCAGTACTTC. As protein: CASSLTSGRPYEQYF.

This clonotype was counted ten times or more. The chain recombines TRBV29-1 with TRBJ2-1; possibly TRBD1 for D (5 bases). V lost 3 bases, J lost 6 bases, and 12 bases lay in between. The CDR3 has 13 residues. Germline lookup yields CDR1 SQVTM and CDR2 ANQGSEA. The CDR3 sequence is CSVDDQGSNEQFF. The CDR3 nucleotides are TGCAGCGTTGACGATCAGGGAAGCAATGAGCAGTTCTTC.

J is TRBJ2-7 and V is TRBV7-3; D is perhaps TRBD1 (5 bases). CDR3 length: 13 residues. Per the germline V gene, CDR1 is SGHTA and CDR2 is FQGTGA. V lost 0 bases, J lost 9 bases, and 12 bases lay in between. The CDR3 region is CASSLTFVGRQYF. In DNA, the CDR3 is TGTGCCAGCAGCTTAACATTTGTGGGGCGGCAGTACTTC.

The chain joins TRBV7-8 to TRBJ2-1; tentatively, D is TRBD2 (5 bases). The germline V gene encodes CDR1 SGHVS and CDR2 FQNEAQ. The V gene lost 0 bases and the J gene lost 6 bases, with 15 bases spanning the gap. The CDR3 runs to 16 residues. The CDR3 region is CASSLARGLLGNEQFF. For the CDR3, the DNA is TGTGCCAGCAGCTTAGCGCGAGGACTCCTCGGCAATGAGCAGTTCTTC.

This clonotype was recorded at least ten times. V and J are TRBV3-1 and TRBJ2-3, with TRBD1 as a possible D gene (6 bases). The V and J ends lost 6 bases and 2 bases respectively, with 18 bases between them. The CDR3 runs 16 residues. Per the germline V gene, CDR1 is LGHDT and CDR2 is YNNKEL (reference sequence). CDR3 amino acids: CASSKYHRDPTDTQYF. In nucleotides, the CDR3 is TGTGCCAGCAGTAAATACCACAGGGATCCCACAGATACGCAGTATTTT.

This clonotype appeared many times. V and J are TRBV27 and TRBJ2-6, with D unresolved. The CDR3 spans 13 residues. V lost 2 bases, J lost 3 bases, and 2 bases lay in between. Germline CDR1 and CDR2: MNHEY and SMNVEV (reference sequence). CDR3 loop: CASSLHGANVLTF. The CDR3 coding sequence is TGTGCCAGCAGTTTACATGGGGCCAACGTCCTGACTTTC. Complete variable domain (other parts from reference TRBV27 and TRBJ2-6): EAQVTQNPRYLITVTGKKLTVTCSQNMNHEYMSWYRQDPGLGLRQIYYSMNVEVTDKGDVPEGYKVSRKEKRNFPLILESPSPNQTSLYFCASSLHGANVLTFGAGSRLTVL.

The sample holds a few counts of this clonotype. For the CDR3, the DNA is TGTGCCAGCAGTTCCAGCGGACTTCCGAGCACAGATACGCAGTATTTT. As protein: CASSSSGLPSTDTQYF. V usage is TRBV6-5 and J usage is TRBJ2-3; weak D call: TRBD2 (5 bases). V was trimmed by 4 bases and J by 0 bases, leaving 14 bases between them. The CDR3 loop spans 16 amino acids. Germline-derived CDR1 and CDR2 are MNHEY and SVGAGI.

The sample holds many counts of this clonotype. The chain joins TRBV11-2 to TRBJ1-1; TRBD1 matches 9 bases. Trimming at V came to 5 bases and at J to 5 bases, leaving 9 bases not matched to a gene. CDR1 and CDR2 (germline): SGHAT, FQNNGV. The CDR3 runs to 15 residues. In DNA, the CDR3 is TGTGCCAGCAGCCCCCAGACAGGGGGTAGGACTGAAGCTTTCTTT. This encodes CASSPQTGGRTEAFF. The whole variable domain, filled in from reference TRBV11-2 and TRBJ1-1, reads EAGVAQSPRYKIIEKRQSVAFWCNPISGHATLYWYQQILGQGPKLLIQFQNNGVVDDSQLPKDRFSAERLKGVDSTLKIQPAKLEDSAVYLCASSPQTGGRTEAFFGQGTRLTVV.

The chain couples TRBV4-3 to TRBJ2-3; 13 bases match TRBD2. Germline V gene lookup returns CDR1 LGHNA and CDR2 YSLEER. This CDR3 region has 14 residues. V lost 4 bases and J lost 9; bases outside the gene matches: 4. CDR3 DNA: TGCGCCAGCAGCCTAAGGACTAGCGGGAGAACGCAGTATTTT. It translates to CASSLRTSGRTQYF.

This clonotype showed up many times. The CDR3 region is CASSLAPANYGYTF. CDR3 in DNA: TGCGCCAGCAGCTTGGCACCGGCTAACTATGGCTACACCTTC. The V and J genes are TRBV5-1 and TRBJ1-2; no reliable D call. V lost 0 bases and J 0 bases, leaving 6 bases between the germline ends. This CDR3 has 14 residues. The germline V gene encodes CDR1 SGHRS and CDR2 YFSETQ.

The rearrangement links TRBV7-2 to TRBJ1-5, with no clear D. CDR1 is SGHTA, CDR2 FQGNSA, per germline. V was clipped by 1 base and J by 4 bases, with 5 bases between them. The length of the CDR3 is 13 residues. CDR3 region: CASSLVVNQPQHF. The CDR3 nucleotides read TGTGCCAGCAGCTTAGTAGTGAATCAGCCCCAGCATTTT.

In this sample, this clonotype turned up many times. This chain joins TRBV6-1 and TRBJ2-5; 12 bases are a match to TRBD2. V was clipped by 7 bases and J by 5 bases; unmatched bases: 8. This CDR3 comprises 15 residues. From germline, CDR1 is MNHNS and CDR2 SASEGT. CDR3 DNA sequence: TGTGCCAGCACCCACCCGACTAGCGGGAGCGAGACCCAGTACTTC. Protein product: CASTHPTSGSETQYF.

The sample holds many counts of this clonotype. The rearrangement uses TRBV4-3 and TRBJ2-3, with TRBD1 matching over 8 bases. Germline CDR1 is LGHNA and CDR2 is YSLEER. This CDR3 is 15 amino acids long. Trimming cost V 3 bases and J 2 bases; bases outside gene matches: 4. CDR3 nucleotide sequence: TGCGCCAGCAGCCAGTTACAGGGGGTCACAGATACGCAGTATTTT. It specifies CASSQLQGVTDTQYF.

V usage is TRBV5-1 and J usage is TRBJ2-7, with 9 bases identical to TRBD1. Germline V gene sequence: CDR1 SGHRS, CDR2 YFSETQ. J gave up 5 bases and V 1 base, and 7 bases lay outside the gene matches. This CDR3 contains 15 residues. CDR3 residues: CASSLTGGAVDEQYF. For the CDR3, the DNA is TGCGCCAGCAGCTTGACAGGGGGCGCGGTCGACGAGCAGTACTTC.

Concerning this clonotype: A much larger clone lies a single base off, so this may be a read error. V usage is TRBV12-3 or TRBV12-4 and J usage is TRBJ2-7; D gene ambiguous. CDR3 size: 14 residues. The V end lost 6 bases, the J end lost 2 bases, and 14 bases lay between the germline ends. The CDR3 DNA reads TGTGCCAGCAGATTAAGAGAGAGCACCTACGAGCAGTACTTC. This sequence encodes CASRLRESTYEQYF.

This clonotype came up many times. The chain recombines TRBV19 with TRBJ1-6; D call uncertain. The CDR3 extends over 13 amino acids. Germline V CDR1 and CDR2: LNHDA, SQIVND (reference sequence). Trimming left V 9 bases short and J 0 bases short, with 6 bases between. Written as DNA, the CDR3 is TGTGCCAGCCGGGACTCCTATAATTCACCCCTCCACTTT. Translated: CASRDSYNSPLHF.

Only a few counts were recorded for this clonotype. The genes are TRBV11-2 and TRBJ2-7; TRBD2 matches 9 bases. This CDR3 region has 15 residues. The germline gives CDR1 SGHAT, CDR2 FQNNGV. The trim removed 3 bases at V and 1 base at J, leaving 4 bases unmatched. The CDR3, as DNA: TGTGCCAGCAGCTTGAGACTAGCGGTGTCCTACGAGCAGTACTTC. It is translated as CASSLRLAVSYEQYF.

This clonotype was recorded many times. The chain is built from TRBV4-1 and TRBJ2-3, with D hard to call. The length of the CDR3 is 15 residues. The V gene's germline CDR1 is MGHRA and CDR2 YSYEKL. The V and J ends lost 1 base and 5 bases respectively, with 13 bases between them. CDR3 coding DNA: TGCGCCAGCAGCCAAGGCCCCTCTTTTCTAGATACGCAGTATTTT. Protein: CASSQGPSFLDTQYF.

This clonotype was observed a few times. CDR3 bases: TGTGCCAGCAGTTACGGGACAGGACCCACCGGGGAGCTGTTTTTT. Its translation is CASSYGTGPTGELFF. The chain recombines TRBV6-2 or TRBV6-3 with TRBJ2-2, with 8 bases that match TRBD1. The CDR3 length is 15 residues. V trimming: 2 bases; J trimming: 4 bases; junction bases outside the gene matches: 3. The germline V gene has CDR1 MNHEY and CDR2 SVGEGT.

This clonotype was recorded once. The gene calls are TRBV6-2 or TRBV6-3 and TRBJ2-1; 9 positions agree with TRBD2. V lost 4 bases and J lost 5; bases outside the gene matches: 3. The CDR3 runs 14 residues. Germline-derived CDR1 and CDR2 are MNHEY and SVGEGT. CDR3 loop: CASSLAGVDNEQFF. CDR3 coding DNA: TGTGCCAGCAGTTTAGCGGGAGTCGACAATGAGCAGTTCTTC.